Given below is one TCR beta chain in context. Its antigen is not identified. This sample was taken from a study of cytomegalovirus exposure and HLA in healthy donors. Study observations and caveats: Most CMV-associated TCR beta chains were later found to appear HLA-restricted. The authors judged a highly shared variant cluster likely a sequencing artifact. It was reported that TCR beta sequences correctly inferred the HLA-A and HLA-B alleles for most subjects. Analysis was performed later, and it showed HLA-associated TCR beta chains to be more clonally expanded than equally common others.

Trimming took 5 bases from V and 2 from J, leaving 10 bases between them. The CDR3 covers 13 residues. CDR1 and CDR2 (germline): LNHDA, SQIVND (reference sequence). Primers: 60 Vbeta forward and 13 Jbeta reverse. Sequencing was performed with immunoSEQ multiplex PCR; in TCRdb, only in-frame clones are kept and a portion is missing. The sample yields fewer than 85,000 clones, of which the top ten take up 3.8%. This clonotype was sampled from a female donor in good health and CMV-seropositive. Sample: PBMCs. J is TRBJ2-7 and V is TRBV19, with D maybe TRBD2 (6 bases). The CDR3 coding sequence is TGTGCCAGTAGTGCGGGGAGCGCCTACGAGCAGTACTTC. Residues: CASSAGSAYEQYF.